The 20 T cell receptor beta chains below all came from one sample that was sequenced in a study of T cells after yellow fever vaccination. TCRdb re-called the 5' RACE reads with MiXCR, one entry per CDR3 protein. The table shows a few hundred thousand distinct CDR3 sequences, with less than 4.5% occurring only once. Sequenced here: PBMCs, sampled on the day of the yellow fever booster vaccination. All receptors come from a man aged 18 to 29 who received the YFV17D yellow fever vaccine.

The chain has TRBV10-2 and TRBJ2-1; TRBD2 matches at 10 bases. The J segment lost 8 bases and the V segment lost 6 bases, leaving 7 bases of the junction unmatched. The CDR3 is 14 amino acids. The germline CDR1 and CDR2 sequences are WSHSY and SAAADI. The chain's CDR3 is CASRLAGPGHEQFF. In nucleotides, the CDR3 is TGCGCCAGCAGACTAGCGGGACCGGGCCATGAGCAGTTCTTC.

This clonotype has a handful of counts. The chain's CDR3 is CATSDLAGEGHEQFF. The CDR3 DNA reads as TGTGCCACCAGTGACTTAGCGGGGGAGGGCCATGAGCAGTTCTTC. The chain uses TRBV24-1 and TRBJ2-1; 9 bases are shared with TRBD2. Per the germline V gene, CDR1 is KGHDR and CDR2 is SFDVKD. CDR3 length: 15 residues. V shed 4 bases and J 8 bases; nucleotides not matched to a gene: 8.

The chain carries TRBV7-2 and TRBJ1-3, with TRBD1 matching 7 bases. CDR1 and CDR2 from the germline V gene are SGHTA and FQGNSA. J lost 2 bases, V lost 1 base, and 5 bases had no gene match. The CDR3 has 16 residues. This CDR3 is CASSLDAGGTGNTIYF. The CDR3 nucleotides read TGTGCCAGCAGCTTAGACGCAGGGGGTACTGGAAACACCATATATTTT.

This clonotype has only a few counts. V and J are TRBV7-6 and TRBJ1-4, with a possible D match to TRBD1 (5 bases). V was cut by 5 bases and J by 1 base, with 11 bases left in between. From germline, CDR1 is SGHVS and CDR2 FNYEAQ. The CDR3 is 15 amino acids. The CDR3 is CASSRRDLTNEKLFF. DNA of the CDR3: TGTGCCAGCAGCCGCAGGGACCTAACTAATGAAAAACTGTTTTTT. Complete variable domain (other parts from reference TRBV7-6 and TRBJ1-4): GAGVSQSPRYKVTKRGQDVALRCDPISGHVSLYWYRQALGQGPEFLTYFNYEAQQDKSGLPNDRFSAERPEGSISTLTIQRTEQRDSAMYRCASSRRDLTNEKLFFGSGTQLSVL.

This clonotype turned up a few times. This chain links TRBV12-3 or TRBV12-4 with TRBJ1-6; D may be TRBD1 (5 bases). Trimming cost V 6 bases and J 10 bases, with 16 bases left between them. The CDR3 loop spans 14 amino acids. The CDR3 sequence: CASSTREGPSPLHF. The CDR3 DNA sequence: TGTGCCAGCAGCACAAGGGAGGGGCCATCACCCCTCCACTTT.

This clonotype was seen more than once but under ten times. This sequence joins TRBV12-3 or TRBV12-4 and TRBJ2-2; no reliable D call. The CDR3 sequence is 14 residues long. V lost 2 bases to trimming and J lost 6 bases, with 10 bases between them. The CDR3 sequence is CASSLRESAGELFF. The CDR3 DNA is TGTGCCAGCAGTTTAAGAGAGTCGGCCGGGGAGCTGTTTTTT.

The V call is TRBV7-3, the J call TRBJ2-2, with D hard to call. Deletions cut 5 bases from V and 0 bases from J, with 13 bases between. Germline CDR1 SGHTA, CDR2 FQGTGA. The CDR3 covers 16 residues. In DNA form, the CDR3 reads TGTGCCAGCAGCCCCGAGGCTTCTCCGAACACCGGGGAGCTGTTTTTT. This codes for CASSPEASPNTGELFF.

This rearrangement joins TRBV4-1 to TRBJ1-2; no clear D. With 2 bases removed from V and 2 bases from J, the gap between germline ends came to 6 bases. CDR3 length equals 13 residues. Per germline, CDR1 MGHRA and CDR2 YSYEKL. CDR3 amino acids: CASSQKENYGYTF. The CDR3 nucleotides are TGCGCCAGCAGCCAAAAGGAGAACTATGGCTACACCTTC.

The chain's CDR3 is CASSYRRGGTDTQYF. The CDR3 DNA sequence: TGTGCCAGCAGTTATCGGCGGGGGGGCACAGATACGCAGTATTTT. The chain employs TRBV6-5 and TRBJ2-3, with 8 bases that match TRBD2. The CDR3 totals 15 residues. Losses at the gene ends were 3 bases for V and 1 base for J; bases not matched to a gene: 3. Germline CDR1 is MNHEY and CDR2 is SVGAGI.

This clonotype was counted at least ten times. The chain couples TRBV5-1 to TRBJ2-1; 12 nucleotides match TRBD2. V trimming: 7 bases; J trimming: 3 bases; junction bases outside the gene matches: 2. CDR1 and CDR2 (germline): SGHRS, YFSETQ. The CDR3 has 14 amino acids. CDR3 loop: CASRTSGDYNEQFF. The CDR3 nucleotides read TGCGCCAGCCGGACTAGCGGGGACTACAATGAGCAGTTCTTC.

As DNA, the CDR3 is TGTGCCAGCCACGACAGGGTGGCCCAAGAGACCCAGTACTTC. Residues: CASHDRVAQETQYF. The genes are TRBV28 and TRBJ2-5, with 7 bases that match TRBD1. The CDR3 totals 14 residues. Germline trimming cut 8 bases from V and 1 base from J; bases unmatched to any gene: 7. In germline, CDR1 is MDHEN, CDR2 SYDVKM.

The chain recombines TRBV4-3 with TRBJ1-5, with 8 bases that match TRBD1. CDR1 and CDR2 (germline): LGHNA, YSLEER. CDR3 length: 15 amino acids. V lost 3 bases, J lost 6 bases, and 7 bases stayed unmatched. In nucleotides, the CDR3 is TGCGCCAGCAGCCATAACCAGGGGGCGGGTCAGCCCCAGCATTTT. It yields the protein CASSHNQGAGQPQHF.

In its sample, this clonotype was seen many times. CDR3 protein: CASSPGTVSTDTQYF. The CDR3, as DNA: TGTGCCAGCTCCCCGGGGACGGTCAGCACAGATACGCAGTATTTT. V and J are TRBV18 and TRBJ2-3; tentatively, D is TRBD1 or TRBD2 (5 bases each). This CDR3 is 15 amino acids long. CDR1 and CDR2 (germline): KGHSH, LQKENI. The V end lost 6 bases, the J end lost 0 bases, and 13 bases lay between the germline ends.

The CDR3 sequence: CASSPHGGVYGYTF. The CDR3 region has the DNA TGTGCCAGCAGCCCCCATGGGGGCGTCTATGGCTACACCTTC. The genes are TRBV7-9 and TRBJ1-2, with D perhaps TRBD1 (6 bases). This CDR3 is 14 amino acids long. Deletions cut 5 bases from V and 4 bases from J, with 14 bases between. Germline values: CDR1 SEHNR, CDR2 FQNEAQ (reference sequence).

This clonotype showed up many times. This sequence joins TRBV18 and TRBJ2-3, with D unclear. The CDR3 is made up of 13 amino acids. V was clipped by 8 bases and J by 5 bases, with 14 bases between them. Germline CDR1 and CDR2: KGHSH and LQKENI. CDR3: CASSPPSRDTQYF. The CDR3 coding sequence is TGTGCCAGCAGCCCTCCCTCCAGAGATACGCAGTATTTT.

The chain recombines TRBV15 with TRBJ1-2; possibly TRBD1 for D (5 bases). CDR1 is LNHNV and CDR2 is YYDKDF in the germline V gene (reference sequence). This CDR3 spans 15 amino acids. V was cut by 0 bases and J by 5 bases, with 13 bases left in between. CDR3 loop: CATSRDYWGPYGYTF. For the CDR3, the DNA is TGTGCCACCAGCAGAGATTACTGGGGCCCTTATGGCTACACCTTC.

This clonotype was seen at least ten times. This rearrangement joins TRBV2 to TRBJ2-3, with TRBD1 identical over 10 bases. The germline V gene has CDR1 SNHLY and CDR2 FYNNEI. Germline trimming cut 7 bases from V and 6 bases from J; bases unmatched to any gene: 10. This CDR3 is built from 15 residues. The CDR3 loop reads CASTLDRGSWDTQYF. The CDR3 DNA is TGTGCCAGCACCCTGGACAGGGGGTCGTGGGATACGCAGTATTTT. Full variable domain (missing parts from reference TRBV2 and TRBJ2-3): EPEVTQTPSHQVTQMGQEVILRCVPISNHLYFYWYRQILGQKVEFLVSFYNNEISEKSEIFDDQFSVERPDGSNFTLKIRSTKLEDSAMYFCASTLDRGSWDTQYFGPGTRLTVL.

This clonotype was counted ten times or more. The chain combines TRBV18 with TRBJ1-1; D call uncertain. CDR3 length equals 15 residues. Germline values: CDR1 KGHSH, CDR2 LQKENI. V shed 2 bases and J shed 0 bases, with 10 bases lying between them. CDR3 amino acids: CASSPESGMNTEAFF. The CDR3 bases are TGTGCCAGCTCACCAGAGTCTGGGATGAACACTGAAGCTTTCTTT.

This clonotype was counted a few times. V is TRBV19 and J is TRBJ2-2; no reliable D call. Trimming cost V 6 bases and J 0 bases, with 8 bases left between them. Germline-derived CDR1 and CDR2 are LNHDA and SQIVND (reference sequence). This CDR3 is built from 14 residues. The CDR3 sequence: CASSTAANTGELFF. The CDR3 nucleotides read TGTGCCAGTAGCACAGCCGCGAACACCGGGGAGCTGTTTTTT.

Many counts were recorded for this clonotype. The gene calls are TRBV5-1 and TRBJ2-5; D assignment may be TRBD1 or TRBD2 (6 bases each). Germline CDR1 is SGHRS and CDR2 is YFSETQ. This CDR3 comprises 15 residues. V was cut by 0 bases and J by 5 bases, with 14 bases left in between. CDR3 in DNA: TGCGCCAGCAGCTTGGGTGGGGGGCAGAAGGAGACCCAGTACTTC. Translated: CASSLGGGQKETQYF.